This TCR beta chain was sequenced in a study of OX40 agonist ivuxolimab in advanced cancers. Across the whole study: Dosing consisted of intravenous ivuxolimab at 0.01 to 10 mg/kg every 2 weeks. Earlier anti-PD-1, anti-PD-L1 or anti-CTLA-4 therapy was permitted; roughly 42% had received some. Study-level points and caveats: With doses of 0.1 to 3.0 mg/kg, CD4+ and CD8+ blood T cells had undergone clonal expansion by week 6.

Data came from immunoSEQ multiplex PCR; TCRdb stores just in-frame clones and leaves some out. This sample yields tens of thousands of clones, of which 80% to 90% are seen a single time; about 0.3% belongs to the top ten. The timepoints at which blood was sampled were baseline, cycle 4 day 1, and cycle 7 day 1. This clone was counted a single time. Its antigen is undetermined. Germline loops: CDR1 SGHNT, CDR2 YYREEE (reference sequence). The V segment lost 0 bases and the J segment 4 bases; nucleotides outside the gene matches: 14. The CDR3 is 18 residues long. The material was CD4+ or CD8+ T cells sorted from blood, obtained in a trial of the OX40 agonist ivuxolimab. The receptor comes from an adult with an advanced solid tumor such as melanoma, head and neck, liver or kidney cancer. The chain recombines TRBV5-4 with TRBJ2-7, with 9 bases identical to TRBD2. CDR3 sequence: CASSLAAVGGGASYEQYF. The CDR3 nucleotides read TGTGCCAGCAGCTTGGCCGCGGTAGGCGGGGGGGCCTCGTACGAGCAGTACTTC.